The T cell receptor beta chain under discussion was sequenced for a study of shared clonotypes between healthy human individuals. Study background: CD4 naive and CD4 memory each took three plates per donor, while CD8 naive took two and CD8 memory one.

The test was conducted at deep level. Sequenced by immunoSEQ multiplex PCR; TCRdb stores in-frame clones only, minus some. Of approximately 2.4 million clones detected, around 95% appear once; the ten largest clones hold roughly 0.13%. General study results and limits: Among a handful of donors, about 4.6% of naive CD4 clonotypes were found in common.

In germline, CDR1 is GTSNPN, CDR2 SVGIG (reference sequence). V was clipped by 2 bases and J by 2 bases, with 15 bases between them. The CDR3 has 15 residues. Turning to this clone: Its antigen remains unidentified.

The chain joins TRBV30 to TRBJ2-5; D is ambiguous. The receptor was derived from a man aged 18-30 years in good health. Sequenced input: naive CD4+ T cells sorted from blood. The subset denotes: CD45RA+ positively selected. CDR3 nucleotides: TGTGCCTGGAGTCCCACCATCACTCTTCAAGAGACCCAGTACTTC. Its translation: CAWSPTITLQETQYF.